The clone carrying this TCR beta chain came up once. What it binds is not known. Germline V CDR1 and CDR2: SQVTM, ANQGSEA. The CDR3 length is 12 residues. Trimming shortened V by 5 bases and J by 7 bases, and 15 bases separated the two germline ends. Naive CD8 cells lacked CD45RO, underwent positive selection for CCR7 and left out terminally differentiated effector memory CD45RA+ cells. This specimen comes from a study of shared clonotypes between healthy human individuals. Study information: Donors had three CD4 naive, three CD4 memory, two CD8 naive and one CD8 memory plate apiece. Study-level results: The low donor count limited represented genetic and exposure-history diversity.

Assay runs were performed at deep level. The assay was immunoSEQ multiplex PCR, and TCRdb's table has in-frame clones only and misses some. The sample yields about 580,000 clones, roughly 98% seen once. Sequenced material: naive CD8+ T cells sorted from blood. The chain is built from TRBV29-1 and TRBJ2-7, with a weak D call TRBD1 (5 bases). This receptor was taken from a man aged 25 to 40 in good health. The CDR3, as DNA: TGCAGCGTTCTGACAGCGTTCGGGGAGCAGTACTTC. Translating gives CSVLTAFGEQYF.